Ten or more counts support the clone carrying this T cell receptor (beta chain). Its antigen is still unknown. TCRalpha and TCRbeta libraries used 5'RACE with constant-segment primers and UMIs. TCRdb reanalysed the 5' RACE reads using MiXCR and keeps one entry per CDR3 protein. The sample carries roughly 200,000 distinct CDR3 sequences, around 17% recorded once. This sample is drawn from a study of T-cell memory formation after mild COVID-19. Study context: Across donors, TCR clusters were largely donor specific. Regarding the study as a whole: Still unconfirmed is whether the second-wave clones peaking on day 37 recognized SARS-CoV-2.

The germline gives CDR1 LGHDT, CDR2 YNNKEL (reference sequence). This CDR3 comprises 13 residues. Trimming shortened V by 1 base and J by 5 bases, and 7 bases separated the two germline ends. The chain carries TRBV3-1 and TRBJ2-3, with a weak D call TRBD2 (5 bases). Sequenced material: PBMCs or a T cell subset sorted from them (not recorded which). The source of this sequence is an adult woman who had mild COVID-19 (a few samples of this study predate the infection). Cell type and time point are not known. The CDR3, as DNA: TGTGCCAGCAGCCAAGGAGGGAAAGATACGCAGTATTTT. Encoded protein: CASSQGGKDTQYF.